These T cell receptor beta chains were read from a single sample in a study of blood T cells in healthy people across ages. Each CDR3 protein is one row after TCRdb ran MiXCR on the 5' RACE reads. This table holds 1.5 million to 2 million distinct CDR3 sequences, roughly 49% found once. Sequencing was performed on blood. The receptors were sampled from a woman aged 35 to 49 in good health. Each CDR3 is given with its conserved first and last residue. Each record gives: J gene, V gene, CDR3 protein.

>TRBJ2-7|TRBV4-3
CASSLTRGVTQYF
>TRBJ2-5|TRBV7-9
CASSLALTSTDETQYF
>TRBJ2-7|TRBV2
CAGRDRAYEQYF
>TRBJ2-7|TRBV27
CASSFTPSGEQYF
>TRBJ2-7|TRBV4-1
CASSQMPRAPYEQYF
>NA|TRBV20-1
CSARGPGTGGEYSMETQYF
>TRBJ2-2|TRBV7-6
CASSLVPQSYTTNTGELFF
>TRBJ2-7|TRBV20-1
CSARYRGYDEQYF
>TRBJ2-2|TRBV21-1
CASSPKPGPGELFF
>TRBJ2-2|TRBV7-2
CASSLGAGRSTGELFF
>TRBJ1-2|TRBV20-1
CSARDPANYGYTF
>TRBJ1-4|TRBV15
CATSRDRVGDEKLFF
>TRBJ2-6|TRBV9
CTSTPGQGYSGANVLTF
>TRBJ2-4|TRBV27
CASASGGIQYF
>TRBJ1-2|TRBV2
CASSDEGLEYGYTF
>TRBJ2-3|TRBV12-3/TRBV12-4
CASVERGLSTDTQYF
>TRBJ2-3|TRBV11-1
CASSLISSNSPLQYF
>NA|TRBV29-1
CSVESSGGGTQYF
>TRBJ2-5|TRBV2
CASRGQSQETQYF
>TRBJ2-3|TRBV7-9
CASSLGDVGATDTQYF
>TRBJ1-4|TRBV29-1
CSVGPGASLGKLFF
>TRBJ1-1|TRBV7-9
CASSLLTGRAFF
>NA|TRBV6-6
CASSYGGGGRRGETQYF
>TRBJ2-5|TRBV4-1
CASSQGGAGAWISQETQYF
>TRBJ2-5|TRBV20-1
CSAATGRQETQYF
>TRBJ1-5|TRBV5-1
CASRAGPGNQPQHF